This TCR beta chain was documented in a study of OX40 agonist ivuxolimab in advanced cancers. Background on the study: Three patients showed partial responses: one hepatocellular carcinoma and two cutaneous melanoma cases. Overall study results and limits: Both CD4+ and CD8+ T cell populations in blood had undergone clonal expansion by week 6 at 0.1 to 3.0 mg/kg.

Produced via immunoSEQ multiplex PCR; TCRdb's table is partial and in-frame only. The top ten clones hold roughly 0.19% of a sample with about 76,000 clones, 80% to 90% of them seen once. A single count supports this clone. The antigen remains unidentified. Sequencing was performed on CD4+ or CD8+ T cells sorted from blood, taken in a trial of the OX40 agonist ivuxolimab. This TCR derives from an adult with an advanced solid tumor such as melanoma, head and neck, liver or kidney cancer.

For the CDR3, the DNA is TGTGCCAGCAGCGTAGCTCCTCGAGGGAGGGACACCGGGGAGCTGTTTTTT. This sequence encodes CASSVAPRGRDTGELFF. V usage is TRBV9 and J usage is TRBJ2-2, with TRBD2 identical over 7 bases. Looked up from germline, CDR1 is SGDLS and CDR2 is YYNGEE. This CDR3 contains 17 residues. J gave up 3 bases and V 0 bases, and 8 bases lay outside the gene matches.